These T cell receptor beta chains were read from a single sample in a study of CD8 T cells in Susac syndrome. Each CDR3 protein gets one entry after TCRdb re-called the immunoSEQ multiplex PCR reads with MiXCR. The sample records 170,000 or so distinct CDR3 sequences, 95% to 97% being singletons. Sequences were obtained from CD4+ T cells from PBMCs. These TCRs come from a human donor with Susac syndrome. Both conserved end residues are part of each CDR3. The D gene is left open where the match is weak. Size values are once, few and many counts, or a class for expanded clones, and some rows have none.

j_call | d_call | clone_size | v_call | cdr3_aa | cdr3_nt
TRBJ2-5 | TRBD1 | once | TRBV27 | CASRRQGAEETQYF | TGTGCCAGCAGGCGACAGGGGGCAGAAGAGACCCAGTACTTC
TRBJ1-2 | TRBD1 | NA | TRBV7-9 | CASSFLRDSYGYTF | TGTGCCAGCAGCTTCCTCCGGGACAGCTATGGCTACACCTTC
TRBJ2-1 | NA | NA | TRBV6-2/TRBV6-3 | CASSYPRGRSNEQFF | TGTGCCAGCAGTTACCCACGGGGACGAAGCAATGAGCAGTTCTTC
TRBJ2-1 | NA | NA | TRBV4-2 | CASSPGGEGKDEQFF | TGTGCCAGCAGCCCAGGGGGGGAGGGTAAAGATGAGCAGTTCTTC
TRBJ1-3 | TRBD1 | NA | TRBV28 | CASSFRGQGAYTIYF | TGTGCCAGCAGTTTCCGGGGACAGGGGGCCTACACCATATATTTT
TRBJ2-7 | NA | NA | TRBV29-1 | CSAREQRDLSYEQYF | TGCAGCGCCAGAGAACAGAGGGACCTCTCCTACGAGCAGTACTTC
TRBJ2-1 | NA | NA | TRBV9 | CASSVRTSSDNEQFF | TGTGCCAGCAGCGTAAGGACCAGTTCGGACAATGAGCAGTTCTTC
TRBJ2-1 | NA | NA | TRBV29-1 | CSMSRDLADNEQFF | TGCAGCATGTCCCGGGACCTCGCCGACAATGAGCAGTTCTTC
TRBJ2-1 | NA | NA | TRBV2 | CASSAGYNEQFF | TGTGCCAGCAGCGCAGGGTACAATGAGCAGTTCTTC
TRBJ2-7 | NA | NA | TRBV20-1 | CSARSGFEQYF | TGCAGTGCTAGATCGGGATTCGAGCAGTACTTC
TRBJ2-3 | NA | few | TRBV5-4 | CASSLAGTDTQYF | TGTGCCAGCAGTTTAGCAGGCACAGATACGCAGTATTTT
TRBJ1-5 | NA | NA | TRBV11-2 | CASSLDGDASQPQHF | TGTGCCAGCAGCTTAGATGGAGACGCTTCTCAGCCCCAGCATTTT
TRBJ2-7 | NA | NA | TRBV3-1 | CASSQEGAGTYF | TGTGCCAGCAGCCAAGAAGGAGCAGGGACGTACTTC
TRBJ2-7 | NA | NA | TRBV7-9 | CASSHPASGGYEQYF | TGTGCCAGCAGCCACCCTGCATCAGGAGGCTACGAGCAGTACTTC
TRBJ1-1 | NA | NA | TRBV29-1 | CSGEGQPGKKAFF | TGCAGCGGGGAAGGACAGCCGGGCAAAAAAGCTTTCTTT
TRBJ2-7 | NA | NA | TRBV28 | CASSWGLDVGEQYF | TGTGCCAGCAGTTGGGGACTTGACGTGGGCGAGCAGTACTTC
TRBJ2-1 | NA | NA | TRBV12-3/TRBV12-4 | CASSPRVAAANEQFF | TGTGCCAGCAGCCCGCGAGTAGCGGCCGCAAATGAGCAGTTCTTC
TRBJ1-5 | TRBD1 | NA | TRBV25-1 | CASSYRQGERNQPQHF | TGTGCCAGCAGCTACCGACAGGGGGAGCGCAATCAGCCCCAGCATTTT